The 10 T cell receptor beta chains in this list originate from one sample, sequenced in a study of cytomegalovirus exposure and HLA in healthy donors. Assay: immunoSEQ multiplex PCR; the TCRdb copy retains only in-frame clones and omits some. Counted here are some 340,000 clones, roughly 87% occurring once; the ten biggest clones make up roughly 1.1%. The source material was PBMCs. The source is a woman younger than 45 in good health and CMV-seropositive.

The chain is built from TRBV28 and TRBJ1-2; perhaps TRBD1 as D (5 bases). CDR3 length equals 14 residues. Germline lookup yields CDR1 MDHEN and CDR2 SYDVKM. The ends were cut back, 7 bases at V and 4 bases at J, with 16 bases in the middle. CDR3 sequence reads: CASTHQGFGYGYTF. CDR3 coding DNA: TGTGCCAGCACCCATCAGGGATTCGGCTATGGCTACACCTTC.

Comments on this clone: The same CDR3 arises from other DNA sequences in this sample as well. The chain employs TRBV27 and TRBJ2-7; D is ambiguous. Looked up from germline, CDR1 is MNHEY and CDR2 is SMNVEV (reference sequence). Trimming left V 4 bases short and J 1 base short, with 8 bases between. The CDR3 runs 13 residues. The CDR3 region is CASSSRTSYEQYF. CDR3 in DNA: TGTGCCAGCAGTTCAAGGACGTCCTACGAGCAGTACTTC.

Here the CDR3 reads CASSPPAPWGHTEAFF. The DNA of the CDR3 is TGTGCCAGCAGTCCCCCTGCGCCCTGGGGGCACACTGAAGCTTTCTTT. The rearrangement joins TRBV28 to TRBJ1-1, with D possibly TRBD1 on 6 matching bases. The ends were cut back, 5 bases at V and 3 bases at J, with 19 bases in the middle. The CDR3 has 16 residues. Germline assignment: CDR1 MDHEN and CDR2 SYDVKM.

The CDR3: CASSHHLAGGDNEQFF. The CDR3 DNA follows: TGTGCCAGCAGCCACCATCTAGCGGGAGGCGACAATGAGCAGTTCTTC. The chain employs TRBV4-2 and TRBJ2-1; 11 nucleotides align to TRBD2. Germline loops: CDR1 LGHNA, CDR2 YNFKEQ. J gave up 5 bases and V 3 bases, and 6 bases lay outside the gene matches. CDR3 length: 16 amino acids.

The rearrangement links TRBV19 to TRBJ1-2; 7 bases line up with TRBD1. Germline CDR1 is LNHDA and CDR2 is SQIVND (reference sequence). Unmatched junction bases numbered 5, after V lost 3 bases and J lost 7 bases. The CDR3 contains 13 residues. The CDR3 reads CASSIDRVRGYTF. DNA of the CDR3: TGTGCCAGTAGTATTGACAGGGTTCGTGGCTACACCTTC. Using reference TRBV19 and TRBJ1-2 for the parts outside the CDR3, the full variable domain is DGGITQSPKYLFRKEGQNVTLSCEQNLNHDAMYWYRQDPGQGLRLIYYSQIVNDFQKGDIAEGYSVSREKKESFPLTVTSAQKNPTAFYLCASSIDRVRGYTFGSGTRLTVV.

The chain joins TRBV2 to TRBJ2-5, with D possibly being TRBD1 (6 bases). The CDR3 runs 14 residues. V was trimmed by 5 bases and J by 4 bases, leaving 14 bases between them. Germline-derived CDR1 and CDR2 are SNHLY and FYNNEI. CDR3 in amino acids: CASSYSTGLETQYF. CDR3 sequence (DNA): TGTGCCAGCAGTTATAGTACAGGGTTAGAGACCCAGTACTTC.

The chain combines TRBV9 with TRBJ2-1; 13 nucleotides match TRBD2. V lost 2 bases and J lost 9; bases outside the gene matches: 8. Germline lookup yields CDR1 SGDLS and CDR2 YYNGEE. The CDR3 contains 16 residues. Here the CDR3 DNA reads TGTGCCAGCAGCGTGACGACTAGCGGGAGGAGGGGTGAGCAGTTCTTC. Its translation: CASSVTTSGRRGEQFF.

This chain links TRBV7-3 with TRBJ2-1; 8 bases agree with TRBD2. This CDR3 has 15 residues. Germline values: CDR1 SGHTA, CDR2 FQGTGA. Trimming removed 5 bases from V and 7 bases from J; junction bases left unmatched: 10. CDR3 in amino acids: CASSPNQREYNEQFF. In nucleotides, the CDR3 is TGTGCCAGCAGCCCGAACCAGCGGGAGTATAATGAGCAGTTCTTC.

This sequence joins TRBV5-4 and TRBJ1-2; unclear D gene. The germline V and J ends were trimmed by 2 bases and 3 bases, with 11 bases remaining between them. The V gene's germline CDR1 is SGHNT and CDR2 YYREEE (reference sequence). This CDR3 has 14 residues. CDR3 sequence (DNA): TGTGCCAGCAGCTTCTATCAGTCCGACTATGGCTACACCTTC. Protein: CASSFYQSDYGYTF.

The V and J genes are TRBV7-9 and TRBJ2-2; 8 positions match TRBD1. V dropped 2 bases and J dropped 2; count of bases not matched to a gene: 10. The CDR3 has 18 residues. Per germline, CDR1 SEHNR and CDR2 FQNEAQ (reference sequence). The CDR3 DNA is TGTGCCAGCAGCTTATCAGACAGGGGACTGCTTAACACCGGGGAGCTGTTTTTT. Translation gives CASSLSDRGLLNTGELFF.